This T cell receptor (beta chain) was sequenced during a study of T cell clusters in autoimmune cytopenias. Points from the study as a whole: Active autoimmune hepatitis patients had about 3.3-fold fewer exclusive TRB clusters than healthy donors. TRB repertoire shifts in secondary cytopenia and chronic lymphocytic leukemia mostly reflected lymphoma, not autoimmunity.

The CDR3 consists of 12 residues. TRB rearrangements were amplified by touch-down multiplex PCR with mixed TRB-A/B primers. TCRdb re-called the multiplex PCR reads and catalogs CDR3 proteins one per entry, DNA excluded. The ten top clones account for around 6%, within a sample of 6,500 to 10,000 distinct CDR3 sequences. TRB amplification used approximately 250 ng of peripheral blood genomic DNA. Frequency places this clonotype as medium-sized. What it binds is not known. The V gene is TRBV12-3 or TRBV12-4, the J gene TRBJ1-4. Material: peripheral blood. This clonotype originated in a human donor with an autoimmune cytopenia or autoimmune hepatitis (not recorded which). Here the CDR3 reads CASRRGNEKLFF.